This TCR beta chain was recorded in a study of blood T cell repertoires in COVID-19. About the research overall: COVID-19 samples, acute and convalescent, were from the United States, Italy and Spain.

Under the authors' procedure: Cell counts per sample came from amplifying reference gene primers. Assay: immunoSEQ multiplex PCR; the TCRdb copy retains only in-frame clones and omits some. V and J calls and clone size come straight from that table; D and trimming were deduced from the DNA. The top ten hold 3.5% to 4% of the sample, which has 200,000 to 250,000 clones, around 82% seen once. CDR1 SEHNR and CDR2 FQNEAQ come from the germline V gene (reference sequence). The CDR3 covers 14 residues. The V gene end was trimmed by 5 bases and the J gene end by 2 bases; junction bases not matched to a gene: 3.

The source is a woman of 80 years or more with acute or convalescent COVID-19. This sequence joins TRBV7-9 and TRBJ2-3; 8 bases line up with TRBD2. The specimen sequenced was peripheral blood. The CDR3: CASSPGGVTDTQYF. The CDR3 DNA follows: TGTGCCAGCAGCCCCGGGGGGGTCACAGATACGCAGTATTTT.